This note documents a single T cell receptor beta chain sequence. This sample was taken from a study of blood T cell repertoires in COVID-19. Study context: Sites in the United States, Italy and Spain provided acute and convalescent COVID-19 samples. The analysed material was cDNA or gDNA that came from T cells, B-cell-depleted T cells, or PBMCs.

Germline V CDR1 and CDR2: WNHNN, SYGVQD (reference sequence). V lost 3 bases and J lost 8, with 8 bases in between. The CDR3 consists of 12 residues. In the original workflow: For nucleated cells, counts were estimated from reference gene primer amplification. Produced via immunoSEQ multiplex PCR; TCRdb's table is partial and in-frame only. From that table come the V and J calls and clone size; the DNA was used to work out D and trimming. The sample carries hundreds of thousands of clones, 70% to 90% recorded once. The chain couples TRBV10-1 to TRBJ1-3; D ambiguous. This TCR was sampled from a woman between 50 and 59 years old with COVID-19, enrolled during active disease. Sequencing was performed on peripheral blood. CDR3 loop: CASSDREDTIYF. The CDR3 DNA is TGCGCCAGCAGTGACAGAGAGGACACCATATATTTT.